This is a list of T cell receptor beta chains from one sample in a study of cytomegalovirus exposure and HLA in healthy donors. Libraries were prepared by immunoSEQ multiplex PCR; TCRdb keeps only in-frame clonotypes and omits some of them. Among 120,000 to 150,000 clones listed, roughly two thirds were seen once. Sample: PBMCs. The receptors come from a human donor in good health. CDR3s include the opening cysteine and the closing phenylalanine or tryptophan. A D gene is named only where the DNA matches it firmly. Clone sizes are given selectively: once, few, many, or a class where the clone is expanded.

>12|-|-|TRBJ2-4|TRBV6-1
TGTGCCAGCAACAGATTCGAAAACATTCAGTACTTC
CASNRFENIQYF
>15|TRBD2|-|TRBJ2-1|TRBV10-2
TGCGCCAGCACCACTGGCGGGGGGGGATACAATGAGCAGTTCTTC
CASTTGGGGYNEQFF
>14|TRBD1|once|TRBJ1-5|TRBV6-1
TGTGCCAGCAGTGAAGCCGTGACAGGGGGACTCCAGCATTTT
CASSEAVTGGLQHF
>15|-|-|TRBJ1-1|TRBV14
TGTGCCAGCAGCCCCTTCATCCAGGGAGGCACTGAAGCTTTCTTT
CASSPFIQGGTEAFF
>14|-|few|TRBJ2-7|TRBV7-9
TGTGCCAGCAGCTTAGGACACCTCCTCGACGAGCAGTACTTC
CASSLGHLLDEQYF
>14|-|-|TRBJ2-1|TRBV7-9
TGTGCCAGCAGCTTAGGCCTGACATACAATGAGCAGTTCTTC
CASSLGLTYNEQFF
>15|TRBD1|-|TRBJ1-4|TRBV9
TGTGCCAGCAGCGTAGATGGGCAGGGGGCACGAAAACTGTTTTTT
CASSVDGQGARKLFF
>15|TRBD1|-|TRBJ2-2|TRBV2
TGTGCCAGCAGTGAGGAAACAGGGGGTACCGGGGAGCTGTTTTTT
CASSEETGGTGELFF
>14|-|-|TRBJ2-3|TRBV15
TGTGCCACCAGCAGAGATTGGGGACAAGATACGCAGTATTTT
CATSRDWGQDTQYF
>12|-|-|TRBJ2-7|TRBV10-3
TGTGCCATCAGTGAGTCGAGTAACGAGCAGTACTTC
CAISESSNEQYF
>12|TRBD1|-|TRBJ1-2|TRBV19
TGTGCCAGTACCGACAGGGTCTATGGCTACACCTTC
CASTDRVYGYTF
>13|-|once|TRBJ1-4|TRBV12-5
TGTGCTAGTGGTTACAGGGCCCGTGAAAAACTGTTTTTT
CASGYRAREKLFF
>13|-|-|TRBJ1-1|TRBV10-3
TGTGCCACCTCCGGGACAAGCGTCATTGAAGCTTTCTTT
CATSGTSVIEAFF
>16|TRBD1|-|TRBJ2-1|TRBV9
TGTGCCAGCAGCCCCAGTCAGGGGGCGTTTGGGAATGAGCAGTTCTTC
CASSPSQGAFGNEQFF
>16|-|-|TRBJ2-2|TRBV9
TGTGCCAGCAGCTTACAGTTGGGGGGTCTAACCGGGGAGCTGTTTTTT
CASSLQLGGLTGELFF
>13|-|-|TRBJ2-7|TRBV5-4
TGTGCCAGCAGTGTCATATCCTCCTACGATCAGTACTTC
CASSVISSYDQYF
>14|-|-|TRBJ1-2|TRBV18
TGTGCCAGCTCACCATATCTGGAGCACTATGGCTACACCTTC
CASSPYLEHYGYTF
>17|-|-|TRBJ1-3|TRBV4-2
TGTGCCAGCAGCCAAGAAAGCTCCAGGGGCTCTGGAAACACCATATATTTT
CASSQESSRGSGNTIYF
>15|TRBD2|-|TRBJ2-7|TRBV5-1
TGCGCCAGCAGCTCTCCTCTAGCGGGGGGCCCCGAGCAGTACTTC
CASSSPLAGGPEQYF
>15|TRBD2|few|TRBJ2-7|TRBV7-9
TGTGCCAGCAGCTTGGCTACTAGCGGGACTGAGGATCGGTACTTC
CASSLATSGTEDRYF
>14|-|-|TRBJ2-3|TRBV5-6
TGTGCCAGCAGCTTGGTGCGGGGCACAGATACGCAGTATTTT
CASSLVRGTDTQYF
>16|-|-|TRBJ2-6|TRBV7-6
TGTGCCAGCAGCTTACTAACAGATGCCGGGGCCAACGTCCTGACTTTC
CASSLLTDAGANVLTF
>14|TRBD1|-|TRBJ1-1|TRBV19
TGTGCCAGTATCCTCGGACAGGGGCCCACTGAAGCTTTCTTT
CASILGQGPTEAFF
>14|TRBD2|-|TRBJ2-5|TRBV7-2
TGTGCCAGCAGCTCTAGAGGGACTACCTCGACCCAGTACTTC
CASSSRGTTSTQYF
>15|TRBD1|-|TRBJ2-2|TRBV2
TGTGCCAGCAGTGGGACAGGGGGTTATACCGGGGAGCTGTTTTTT
CASSGTGGYTGELFF
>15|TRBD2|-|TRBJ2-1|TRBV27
TGTGCCAGCAGTTTACCCAGCGGGAGAAACAATGAGCAGTTCTTC
CASSLPSGRNNEQFF
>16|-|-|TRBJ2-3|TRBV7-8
TGTGCCAGCAGCCCCGGGGGAATGACTAGCACAGATACGCAGTATTTT
CASSPGGMTSTDTQYF
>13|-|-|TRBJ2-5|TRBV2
TGTGCCAGCATCAGGGGATTCCAAGAGACCCAGTACTTC
CASIRGFQETQYF
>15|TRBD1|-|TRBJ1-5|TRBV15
TGTGCCACCAGCAGAACGACAGGGGTGGGCCAGCCCCAGCATTTT
CATSRTTGVGQPQHF
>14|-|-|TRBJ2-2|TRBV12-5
TGTGCTAGTGGCACCGATAGTGTCGCCGGGGAGCTGTTTTTT
CASGTDSVAGELFF
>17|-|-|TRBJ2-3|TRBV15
TGTGCCACCAGCAGAGGCCCGCGGGATCCTAGCACAGATACGCAGTATTTT
CATSRGPRDPSTDTQYF
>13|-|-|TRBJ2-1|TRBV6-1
TGTGCCAGCAGCAGGGAAGCCCACAATGAGCAGTTCTTC
CASSREAHNEQFF
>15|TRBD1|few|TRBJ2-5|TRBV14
TGTGCCAGCAGCCAAGGGACAGGGGGCGAGGAGACCCAGTACTTC
CASSQGTGGEETQYF
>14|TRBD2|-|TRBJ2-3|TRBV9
TGTGCCAGCAGCCCTCTAGCGGGCACAGATACGCAGTATTTT
CASSPLAGTDTQYF
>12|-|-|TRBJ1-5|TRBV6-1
TGTGCCAGCGAGGCCGGCAATCAGCCCCAGCATTTT
CASEAGNQPQHF
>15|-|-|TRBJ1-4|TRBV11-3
TGTGCCAGCAGTCGAGGGGGGGGCGCGGGTGAAAAACTGTTTTTT
CASSRGGGAGEKLFF
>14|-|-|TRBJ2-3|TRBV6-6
TGTGCCAGCAGTTACTCCGGGGAGGCAGATACGCAGTATTTT
CASSYSGEADTQYF
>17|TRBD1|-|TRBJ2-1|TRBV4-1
TGCGCCAGCAGCCAAAAGGGGGACAGGGGCTGGGGCAATGAGCAGTTCTTC
CASSQKGDRGWGNEQFF
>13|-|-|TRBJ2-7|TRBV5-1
TGCGCCAGCAGCTCGGACACTCCGAGAGAGCAGTACTTC
CASSSDTPREQYF
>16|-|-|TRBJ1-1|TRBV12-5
-
CASGFSLDRSDTEAFF
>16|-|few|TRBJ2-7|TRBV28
TGTGCCAGCAGCCGACGGATGGAGGGGGGGCCGGACGAGCAGTACTTC
CASSRRMEGGPDEQYF
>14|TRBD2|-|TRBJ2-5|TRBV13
TGTGCCAGCAGCTTAGGCGGGGGGGGAGAGACCCAGTACTTC
CASSLGGGGETQYF
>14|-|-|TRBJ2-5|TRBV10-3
TGTGCCATCAGTGAGTCGATACTAGCAGAGACCCAGTACTTC
CAISESILAETQYF
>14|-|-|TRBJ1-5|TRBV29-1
TGCAGCGTTGTCCAGGGAGGTGGCAATCAGCCCCAGCATTTT
CSVVQGGGNQPQHF
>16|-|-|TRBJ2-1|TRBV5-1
TGCGCCAGCAGCCCATCGGGTGAGACGGCCTACAATGAGCAGTTCTTC
CASSPSGETAYNEQFF
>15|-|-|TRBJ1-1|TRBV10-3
TGTGCCATCAACCCGACGGGGGGCATGAACACTGAAGCTTTCTTT
CAINPTGGMNTEAFF